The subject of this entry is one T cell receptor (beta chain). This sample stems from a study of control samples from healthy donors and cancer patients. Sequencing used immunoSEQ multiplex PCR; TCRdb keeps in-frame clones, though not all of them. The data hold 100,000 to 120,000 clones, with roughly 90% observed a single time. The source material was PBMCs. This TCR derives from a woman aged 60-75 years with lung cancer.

The CDR3 protein is CAIQKYSNQPQHF. CDR3 DNA sequence: TGTGCCATTCAGAAGTATAGCAATCAGCCCCAGCATTTT. The rearrangement links TRBV2 to TRBJ1-5; no clear D gene. The CDR3 loop spans 13 amino acids. CDR1 is SNHLY and CDR2 is FYNNEI in the germline V gene. V was shortened by 10 bases and J by 0 bases, with 10 bases between the two germline ends.